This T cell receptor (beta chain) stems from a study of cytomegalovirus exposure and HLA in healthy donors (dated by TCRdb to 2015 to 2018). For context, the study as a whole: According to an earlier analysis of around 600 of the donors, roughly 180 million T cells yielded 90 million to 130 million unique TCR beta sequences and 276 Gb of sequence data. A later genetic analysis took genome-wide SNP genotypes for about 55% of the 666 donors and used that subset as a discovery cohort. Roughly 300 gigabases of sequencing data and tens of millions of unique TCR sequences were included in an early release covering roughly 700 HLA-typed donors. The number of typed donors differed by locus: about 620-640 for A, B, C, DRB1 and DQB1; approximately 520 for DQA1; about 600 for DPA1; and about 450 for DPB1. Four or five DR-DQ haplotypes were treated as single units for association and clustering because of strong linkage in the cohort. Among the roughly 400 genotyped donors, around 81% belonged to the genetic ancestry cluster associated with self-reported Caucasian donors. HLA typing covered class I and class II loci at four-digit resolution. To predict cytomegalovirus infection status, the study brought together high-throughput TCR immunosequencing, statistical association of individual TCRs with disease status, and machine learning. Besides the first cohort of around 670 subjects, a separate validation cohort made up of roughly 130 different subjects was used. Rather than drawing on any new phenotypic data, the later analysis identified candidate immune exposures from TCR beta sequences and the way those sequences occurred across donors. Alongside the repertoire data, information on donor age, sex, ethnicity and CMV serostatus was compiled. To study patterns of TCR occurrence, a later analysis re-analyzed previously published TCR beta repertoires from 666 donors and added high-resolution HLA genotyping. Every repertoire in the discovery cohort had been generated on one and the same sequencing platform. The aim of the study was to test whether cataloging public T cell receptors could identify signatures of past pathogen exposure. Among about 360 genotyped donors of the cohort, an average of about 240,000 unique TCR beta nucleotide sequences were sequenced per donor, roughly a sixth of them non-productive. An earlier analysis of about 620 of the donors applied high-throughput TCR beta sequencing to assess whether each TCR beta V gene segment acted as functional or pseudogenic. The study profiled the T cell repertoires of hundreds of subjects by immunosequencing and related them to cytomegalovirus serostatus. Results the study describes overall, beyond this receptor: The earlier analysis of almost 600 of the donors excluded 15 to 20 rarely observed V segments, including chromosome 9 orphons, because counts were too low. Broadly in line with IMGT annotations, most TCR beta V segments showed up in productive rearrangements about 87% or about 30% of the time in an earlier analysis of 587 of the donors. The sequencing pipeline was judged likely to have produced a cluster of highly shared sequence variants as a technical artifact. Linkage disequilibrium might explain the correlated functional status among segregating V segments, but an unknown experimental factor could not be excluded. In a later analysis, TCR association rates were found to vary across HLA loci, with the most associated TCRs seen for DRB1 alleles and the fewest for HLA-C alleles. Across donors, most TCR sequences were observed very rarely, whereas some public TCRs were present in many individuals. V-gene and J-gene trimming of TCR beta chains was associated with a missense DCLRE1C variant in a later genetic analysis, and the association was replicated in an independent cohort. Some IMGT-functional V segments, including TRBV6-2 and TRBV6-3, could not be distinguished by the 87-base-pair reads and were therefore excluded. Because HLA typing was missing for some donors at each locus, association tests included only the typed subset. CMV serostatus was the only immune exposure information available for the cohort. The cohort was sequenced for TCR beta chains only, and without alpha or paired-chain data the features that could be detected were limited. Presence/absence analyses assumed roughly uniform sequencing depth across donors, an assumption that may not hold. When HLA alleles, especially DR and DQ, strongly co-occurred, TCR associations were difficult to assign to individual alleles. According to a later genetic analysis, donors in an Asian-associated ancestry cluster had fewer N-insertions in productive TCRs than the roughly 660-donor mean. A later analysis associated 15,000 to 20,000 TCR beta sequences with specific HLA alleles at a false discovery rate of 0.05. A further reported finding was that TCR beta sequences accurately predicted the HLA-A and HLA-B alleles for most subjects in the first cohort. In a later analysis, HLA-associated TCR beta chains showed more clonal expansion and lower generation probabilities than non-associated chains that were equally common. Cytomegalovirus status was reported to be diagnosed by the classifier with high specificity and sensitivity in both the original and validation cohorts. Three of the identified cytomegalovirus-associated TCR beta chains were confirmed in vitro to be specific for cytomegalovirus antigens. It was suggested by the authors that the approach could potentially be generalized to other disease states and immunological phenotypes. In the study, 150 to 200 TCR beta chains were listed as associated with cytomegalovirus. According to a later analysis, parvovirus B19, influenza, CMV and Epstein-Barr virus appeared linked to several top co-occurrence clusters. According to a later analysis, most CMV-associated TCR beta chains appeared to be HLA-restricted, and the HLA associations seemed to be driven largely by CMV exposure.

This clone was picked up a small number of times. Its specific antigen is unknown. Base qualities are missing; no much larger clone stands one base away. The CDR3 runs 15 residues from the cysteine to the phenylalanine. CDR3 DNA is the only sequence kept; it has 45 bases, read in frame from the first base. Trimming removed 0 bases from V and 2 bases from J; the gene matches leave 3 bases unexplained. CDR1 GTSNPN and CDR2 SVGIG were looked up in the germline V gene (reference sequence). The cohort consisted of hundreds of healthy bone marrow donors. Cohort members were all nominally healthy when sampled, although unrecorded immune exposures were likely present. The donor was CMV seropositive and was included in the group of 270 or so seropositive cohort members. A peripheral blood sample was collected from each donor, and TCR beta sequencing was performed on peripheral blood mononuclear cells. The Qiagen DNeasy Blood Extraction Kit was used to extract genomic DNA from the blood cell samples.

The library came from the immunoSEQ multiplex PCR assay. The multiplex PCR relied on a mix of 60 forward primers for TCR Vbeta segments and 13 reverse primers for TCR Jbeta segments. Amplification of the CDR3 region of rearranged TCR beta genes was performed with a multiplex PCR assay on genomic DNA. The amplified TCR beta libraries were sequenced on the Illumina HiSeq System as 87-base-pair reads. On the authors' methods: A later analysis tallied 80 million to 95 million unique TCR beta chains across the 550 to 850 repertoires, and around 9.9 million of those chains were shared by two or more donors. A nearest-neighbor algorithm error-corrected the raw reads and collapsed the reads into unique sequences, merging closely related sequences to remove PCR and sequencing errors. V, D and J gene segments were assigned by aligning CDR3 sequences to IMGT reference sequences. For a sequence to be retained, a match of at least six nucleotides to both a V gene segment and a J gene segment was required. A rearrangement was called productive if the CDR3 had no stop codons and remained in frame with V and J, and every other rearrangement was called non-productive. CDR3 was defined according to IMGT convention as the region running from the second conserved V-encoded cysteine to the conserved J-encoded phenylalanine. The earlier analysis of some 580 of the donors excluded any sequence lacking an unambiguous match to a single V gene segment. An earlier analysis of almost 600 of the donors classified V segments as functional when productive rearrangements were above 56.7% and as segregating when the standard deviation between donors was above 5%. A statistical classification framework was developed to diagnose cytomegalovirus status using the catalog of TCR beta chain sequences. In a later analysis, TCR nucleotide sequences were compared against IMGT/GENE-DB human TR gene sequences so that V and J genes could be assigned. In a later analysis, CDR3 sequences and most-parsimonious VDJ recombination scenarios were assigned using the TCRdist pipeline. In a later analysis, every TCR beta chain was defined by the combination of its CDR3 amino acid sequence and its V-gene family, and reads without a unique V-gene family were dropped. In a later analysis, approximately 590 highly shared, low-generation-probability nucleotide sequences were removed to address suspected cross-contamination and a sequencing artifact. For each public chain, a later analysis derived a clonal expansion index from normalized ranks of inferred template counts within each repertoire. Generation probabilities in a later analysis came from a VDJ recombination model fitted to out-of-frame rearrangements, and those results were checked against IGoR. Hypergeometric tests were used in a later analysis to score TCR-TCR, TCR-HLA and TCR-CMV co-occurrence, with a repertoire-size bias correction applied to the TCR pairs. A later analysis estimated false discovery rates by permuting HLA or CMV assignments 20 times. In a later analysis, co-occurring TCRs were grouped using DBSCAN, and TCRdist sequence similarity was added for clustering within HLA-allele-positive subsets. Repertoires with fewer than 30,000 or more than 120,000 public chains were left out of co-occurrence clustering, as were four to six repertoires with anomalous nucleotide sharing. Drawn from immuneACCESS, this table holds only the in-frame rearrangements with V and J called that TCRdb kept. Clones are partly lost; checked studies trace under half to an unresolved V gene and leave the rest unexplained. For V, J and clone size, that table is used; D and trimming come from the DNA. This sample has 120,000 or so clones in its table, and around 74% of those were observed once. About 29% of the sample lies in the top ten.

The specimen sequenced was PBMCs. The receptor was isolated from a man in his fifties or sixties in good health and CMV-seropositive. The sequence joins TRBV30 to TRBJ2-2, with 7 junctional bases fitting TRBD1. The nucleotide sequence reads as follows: TGTGCCTGGAGTGTACGGGACAGAAACACCGGGGAGCTGTTTTTT. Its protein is CAWSVRDRNTGELFF.